These 9 T cell receptor beta chains came from one sample sequenced in a study of early T cells in non-severe SARS-CoV-2 infection. TCRdb re-analysed the 5' RACE reads in MiXCR, keeping a single row per CDR3 protein. The table records around 70,000 distinct CDR3 sequences, roughly 10% of them present only once. Here the sequenced sample was whole blood, taken at baseline. These receptors all come from an adult who was a healthcare worker with PCR-confirmed SARS-CoV-2 infection or an uninfected control (not recorded which).

This clonotype has at least ten counts. Written as DNA, the CDR3 is TGTGCCAGCGGGGCAGGGGCTGGAGGTACGCAGTATTTT. Protein product: CASGAGAGGTQYF. This chain links TRBV6-6 with TRBJ2-3, with a weak D call TRBD1 (6 bases). V lost 8 bases and J lost 8, with 17 bases in between. From germline, CDR1 is MNHNY and CDR2 SVGAGI (reference sequence). This CDR3 region has 13 residues.

Notes on this clonotype: One end of the junction does not line up with germline, which may come from a read error. The chain employs TRBV27 and TRBJ1-2; D not resolved. Germline-derived CDR1 and CDR2 are MNHEY and SMNVEV (reference sequence). This CDR3 has 12 residues. The CDR3 DNA reads as TGTGTCAGCACTAGCGGGGAAGGTGGCTACACCTTC. Its protein is CVSTSGEGGYTF.

This clonotype appeared many times. The V call is TRBV28, the J call TRBJ1-3, with D hard to call. CDR3 length: 15 amino acids. V lost 3 bases, J lost 0 bases, and 9 bases lay in between. Per germline, CDR1 MDHEN and CDR2 SYDVKM. The CDR3 DNA follows: TGTGCCAGCAGTTTCCCGGGAACCTCTGGAAACACCATATATTTT. Translation: CASSFPGTSGNTIYF.

This clonotype has just a few counts. CDR3 amino acids: CASSPEAGLGSYNEQFF. CDR3 bases: TGTGCCAGCAGCCCAGAAGCGGGACTGGGCTCCTACAATGAGCAGTTCTTC. The gene calls are TRBV5-4 and TRBJ2-1, with TRBD2 matching 7 bases. V lost 4 bases to trimming and J lost 0 bases; unmatched junction nucleotides: 10. The CDR3 extends over 17 amino acids. The germline V gene has CDR1 SGHNT and CDR2 YYREEE (reference sequence).

This clonotype has more than one count but fewer than ten. The chain employs TRBV6-5 and TRBJ2-5; D might be TRBD2 (5 bases). Germline V gives CDR1 MNHEY, CDR2 SVGAGI. CDR3 length equals 14 residues. Trimming took 6 bases from V and 1 from J, leaving 12 bases between them. This CDR3 is CASSAPRGQETQYF. The DNA of the CDR3 is TGTGCCAGCAGCGCCCCCCGGGGCCAAGAGACCCAGTACTTC.

This clonotype was observed once. This sequence joins TRBV11-2 and TRBJ2-3; TRBD2 is a possible D gene (5 bases). The CDR3 is 15 amino acids. Germline values: CDR1 SGHAT, CDR2 FQNNGV. V was pared by 1 base and J by 5 bases, with 13 bases between. As DNA, the CDR3 is TGTGCCAGCAGCTTAGCAACTAGTGCGCGAGATACGCAGTATTTT. This sequence encodes CASSLATSARDTQYF.

This clonotype showed up just a few times. V and J are TRBV7-9 and TRBJ2-7; possible D gene TRBD2, 6 bases. The ends were cut back, 5 bases at V and 1 base at J, with 6 bases in the middle. The CDR3 is 12 amino acids. CDR1 and CDR2 from the germline V gene are SEHNR and FQNEAQ (reference sequence). The CDR3 DNA follows: TGTGCCAGCAGCCGGGGGTCCTACGAGCAGTACTTC. Amino acids: CASSRGSYEQYF.

This clonotype was seen many times. CDR3: CSATRDGDLALRYNEQFF. CDR3 nucleotide sequence: TGCAGTGCTACAAGGGACGGCGATCTAGCGCTTCGCTACAATGAGCAGTTCTTC. V and J are TRBV20-1 and TRBJ2-1, with D perhaps TRBD2 (6 bases). CDR1 is DFQATT, CDR2 SNEGSKA, per germline (reference sequence). This CDR3 comprises 18 residues. Trimming pared 4 bases from V and 3 bases from J, leaving 25 bases between.

This clonotype was seen a handful of times. The J gene is TRBJ2-7, the V gene TRBV27; D gene unclear. In germline, CDR1 is MNHEY, CDR2 SMNVEV (reference sequence). The CDR3 loop spans 10 amino acids. The V end was cut by 8 bases, the J end by 7 bases, with 9 bases between. The CDR3 sequence is CASGVGEQYF. Here the CDR3 DNA reads TGTGCCAGCGGAGTGGGGGAGCAGTACTTC.